The clone carrying this T cell receptor beta chain was seen more than once but under ten times. Antigen specificity is unknown. This entry comes from a study of identical twins. Regarding the study as a whole: Donors were not followed over many years; analysis was cross-sectional.

The length of the CDR3 is 15 residues. The germline V gene encodes CDR1 SNHLY and CDR2 FYNNEI. V lost 2 bases and J lost 5; bases outside the gene matches: 4. Through template switching, a universal primer site was introduced, and the cDNA contained unique molecular identifiers. TCRdb re-called the 5' RACE reads through MiXCR, storing one row per CDR3 protein. The sample holds 520,000 or so distinct CDR3 sequences; approximately 22% are singletons and the top ten take around 0.91%. The same sample was also used in a study of T cells expressing NK-cell markers. This second study says: NKG2C+ dominant clonotypes from over 5 donors made up roughly 1.0-7.5% of CD8+ T cells. There were a handful of donors in whom these clonotypes also led the CD3+CD56-NKG2C+ fraction.

This clonotype was obtained from a woman aged 18-29 years in good health. Sample: CD4+ T cells sorted from blood. The J gene is TRBJ2-3, the V gene TRBV2; TRBD2 aligns across 10 bases. CDR3 sequence reads: CASSEHQRGGDTQYF. The CDR3 nucleotides are TGTGCCAGCAGTGAACACCAGCGGGGGGGAGATACGCAGTATTTT.